This TCR beta chain was documented in a study of blood T cell repertoires in COVID-19. For the study at large: In each case, the material was cDNA or gDNA derived from T cells, B-cell-depleted T cells, or PBMCs.

The assay was immunoSEQ multiplex PCR, and TCRdb's table has in-frame clones only and misses some. The data contain around 500,000 clones, 70% to 90% of them singletons. Trimming removed 4 bases from V and 0 bases from J; junction bases left unmatched: 6. This CDR3 is 16 amino acids long. In germline, CDR1 is SGHRS, CDR2 YFSETQ. This clonotype originated in a middle-aged woman who had recovered from COVID-19. The J gene is TRBJ1-4, the V gene TRBV5-1; 7 bases match TRBD1. The specimen was PBMCs or T cells enriched from blood (not recorded which). The CDR3 loop reads CASSPVTGATNEKLFF. CDR3 bases: TGCGCCAGCAGCCCGGTAACAGGGGCAACTAATGAAAAACTGTTTTTT.